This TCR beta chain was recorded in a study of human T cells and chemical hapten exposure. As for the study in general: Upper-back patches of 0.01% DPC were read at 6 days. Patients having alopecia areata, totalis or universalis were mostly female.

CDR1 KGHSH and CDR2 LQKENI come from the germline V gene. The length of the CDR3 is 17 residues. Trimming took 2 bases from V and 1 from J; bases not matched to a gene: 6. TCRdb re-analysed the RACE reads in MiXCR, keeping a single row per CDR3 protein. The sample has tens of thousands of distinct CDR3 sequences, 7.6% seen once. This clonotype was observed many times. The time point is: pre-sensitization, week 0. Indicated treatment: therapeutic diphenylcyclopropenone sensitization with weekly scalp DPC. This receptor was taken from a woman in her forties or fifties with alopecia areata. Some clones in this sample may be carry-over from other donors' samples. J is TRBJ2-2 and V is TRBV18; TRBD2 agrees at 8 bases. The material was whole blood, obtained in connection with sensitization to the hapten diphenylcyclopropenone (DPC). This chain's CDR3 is CASSPRSGRQNTGELFF. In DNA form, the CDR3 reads TGTGCCAGCTCACCAAGAAGCGGGAGACAGAACACCGGGGAGCTGTTTTTT.